One sample yielded the 32 T cell receptor beta chains listed below, sequenced in a study of cytomegalovirus exposure and HLA in healthy donors. Clones were read by immunoSEQ multiplex PCR, and TCRdb kept only the in-frame ones, dropping some. The data show about 58,000 clones, roughly 90% seen once. Sequencing was carried out using PBMCs. All receptors derive from a man between 18 and 29 years old in good health and CMV-seronegative.

The V gene is TRBV18, the J gene TRBJ2-1, with 7 bases that match TRBD2. The J segment lost 7 bases and the V segment lost 1 base, leaving 10 bases of the junction unmatched. The germline gives CDR1 KGHSH, CDR2 LQKENI. The length of the CDR3 is 16 residues. The CDR3 nucleotides read TGTGCCAGCTCACCACAAAAGACTAGCTCTGGGAATGAGCAGTTCTTC. Residues: CASSPQKTSSGNEQFF.

The chain has TRBV6-1 and TRBJ2-1, with TRBD2 identical over 7 bases. Per the germline V gene, CDR1 is MNHNS and CDR2 is SASEGT. This CDR3 spans 17 amino acids. With V trimmed by 2 bases and J by 0 bases, 7 bases remained unmatched. CDR3 residues: CASSESAGDLSYNEQFF. For the CDR3, the DNA is TGTGCCAGCAGTGAATCGGCGGGAGACCTCTCCTACAATGAGCAGTTCTTC.

This clone was picked up a small number of times. V gene TRBV27 combines with J gene TRBJ2-3, with TRBD2 matching over 8 bases. V shed 10 bases and J 4 bases; nucleotides not matched to a gene: 4. The CDR3 is 12 amino acids. CDR1 is MNHEY, CDR2 SMNVEV, per germline (reference sequence). This CDR3 reads CATRLASDTQYF. In DNA, the CDR3 is TGTGCCACCAGACTAGCGTCAGATACGCAGTATTTT.

This clone appeared a few times. The chain uses TRBV7-9 and TRBJ1-1; D uncertain. Germline V gene data show CDR1 as SEHNR and CDR2 as FQNEAQ (reference sequence). This CDR3 comprises 13 residues. Between the trimmed V and J ends, which lost 2 bases and 7 bases, there was a span of 11 bases. The CDR3 sequence: CASSLSPTSEAFF. CDR3 sequence (DNA): TGTGCCAGCAGCTTATCCCCAACGAGTGAAGCTTTCTTT.

This clone was seen more than once but under ten times. The chain is built from TRBV5-6 and TRBJ2-7; D gene uncertain. CDR3 length: 11 residues. V lost 3 bases, J lost 6 bases, and 7 bases lay in between. Germline values: CDR1 SGHDT, CDR2 YYEEEE. CDR3 nucleotides: TGTGCCAGCAGCTCCGCGGCCGAGCAGTACTTC. This codes for CASSSAAEQYF.

The chain is built from TRBV9 and TRBJ2-5; 9 bases are shared with TRBD2. This CDR3 spans 18 amino acids. Germline CDR1 SGDLS, CDR2 YYNGEE. J lost 1 base, V lost 0 bases, and 10 bases had no gene match. DNA of the CDR3: TGTGCCAGCAGCGTAGCTAAGGCGGGAGGGCTCACCCAAGAGACCCAGTACTTC. Protein: CASSVAKAGGLTQETQYF.

The chain uses TRBV2 and TRBJ2-2; 12 bases are shared with TRBD2. J lost 7 bases, V lost 4 bases, and 4 bases had no gene match. The CDR3 totals 15 residues. The germline CDR1 and CDR2 sequences are SNHLY and FYNNEI. CDR3 bases: TGTGCCAGCAGTGGTCTAGCGGGGGGGGTCGGGGAGCTGTTTTTT. Its translation: CASSGLAGGVGELFF. Full variable domain (rest looked up from reference TRBV2 and TRBJ2-2): EPEVTQTPSHQVTQMGQEVILRCVPISNHLYFYWYRQILGQKVEFLVSFYNNEISEKSEIFDDQFSVERPDGSNFTLKIRSTKLEDSAMYFCASSGLAGGVGELFFGEGSRLTVL.

The gene calls are TRBV2 and TRBJ1-5; 7 nucleotides match TRBD1. The CDR3 covers 15 residues. CDR1 and CDR2 (germline): SNHLY, FYNNEI. Unmatched junction bases numbered 6, after V lost 7 bases and J lost 0 bases. The CDR3 sequence is CASKPGGVSNQPQHF. The CDR3 bases are TGTGCCAGCAAGCCAGGGGGTGTTAGCAATCAGCCCCAGCATTTT.

The V and J genes are TRBV10-3 and TRBJ1-1; D ambiguous. The CDR3 runs to 13 residues. The germline V gene encodes CDR1 ENHRY and CDR2 SYGVKD. V shed 7 bases and J shed 0 bases, with 9 bases lying between them. Here the CDR3 reads CAINNQVNTEAFF. CDR3 nucleotides: TGTGCCATCAATAATCAGGTGAACACTGAAGCTTTCTTT.

The CDR3: CASSKSGTTLNTGELFF. In DNA, the CDR3 is TGTGCCAGTAGTAAATCCGGGACTACCCTCAACACCGGGGAGCTGTTTTTT. The rearrangement joins TRBV19 to TRBJ2-2; 7 bases match TRBD2. The CDR3 is 17 residues long. Unmatched junction bases numbered 10, after V lost 4 bases and J lost 2 bases. Germline CDR1 LNHDA, CDR2 SQIVND (reference sequence).

The chain couples TRBV2 to TRBJ1-2; D gene ambiguous. Trimming took 6 bases from V and 0 from J, leaving 14 bases between them. The CDR3 runs to 15 residues. Germline CDR1 reads SNHLY; CDR2 reads FYNNEI. This CDR3 is CASSHILESNYGYTF. CDR3 DNA sequence: TGTGCCAGCAGCCACATCCTTGAATCTAACTATGGCTACACCTTC.

The chain links TRBV23-1 to TRBJ1-1, with unresolved D. TRBV23-1 is an ORF, and what it does is uncertain. V lost 2 bases and J 4 bases, leaving 17 bases between the germline ends. CDR3 length: 16 residues. The chain's CDR3 is CASSQIPPPSGTEAFF. In DNA, the CDR3 is TGCGCCAGCAGTCAAATACCCCCGCCTTCGGGCACTGAAGCTTTCTTT.

In DNA form, the CDR3 reads TGCAGCGTTGAGGGGCCCTCAGGACAGGCTGGCGAGCAGTACTTC. This encodes CSVEGPSGQAGEQYF. The chain has TRBV29-1 and TRBJ2-7; 7 nucleotides agree with TRBD1. V dropped 3 bases and J dropped 6; count of bases not matched to a gene: 14. Per the germline V gene, CDR1 is SQVTM and CDR2 is ANQGSEA. This CDR3 spans 15 amino acids.

The table lists this clone with a few counts. V is TRBV5-1 and J is TRBJ2-7; 7 bases fit TRBD2. After removal of 5 bases from V and 6 bases from J, the junction contained 8 bases not matched to a gene. CDR1 SGHRS and CDR2 YFSETQ come from the germline V gene. The CDR3 sequence is 13 residues long. CDR3 in DNA: TGCGCCAGCAGAACGGGCAGGGAGGGCGAGCAGTACTTC. Translated: CASRTGREGEQYF.

This sequence joins TRBV7-2 and TRBJ2-1, with 9 bases matching TRBD1. With V trimmed by 5 bases and J by 0 bases, 14 bases remained unmatched. CDR1 and CDR2 from the germline V gene are SGHTA and FQGNSA. CDR3 length: 19 residues. This CDR3 reads CASSRRDRVAAASYNEQFF. For the CDR3, the DNA is TGTGCCAGCAGCCGCCGGGACAGGGTGGCGGCGGCCTCCTACAATGAGCAGTTCTTC.

V and J are TRBV16 and TRBJ1-5, with D hard to call. Germline V CDR1 and CDR2: KGHSY, FQNENV. The CDR3 runs to 15 residues. The V end was cut by 3 bases, the J end by 7 bases, with 16 bases between. The CDR3 DNA is TGTGCCAGCAGCCAGGGATCGGGGTACGGACAGCCCCAGCATTTT. It yields the protein CASSQGSGYGQPQHF.

The gene calls are TRBV6-6 and TRBJ2-7; 8 nucleotides align to TRBD2. This CDR3 contains 15 residues. CDR1 and CDR2 (germline): MNHNY, SVGAGI (reference sequence). V lost 10 bases to trimming and J lost 7 bases; unmatched junction nucleotides: 18. Here the CDR3 DNA reads TGTGCCACCTCGCCCGTGACCCCTAGCGGGCGGGAGCAGTACTTC. This codes for CATSPVTPSGREQYF.

The chain is built from TRBV29-1 and TRBJ2-1; TRBD2 aligns across 7 bases. The CDR3 consists of 11 residues. CDR1 SQVTM and CDR2 ANQGSEA come from the germline V gene. Trimming took 4 bases from V and 10 from J; bases not matched to a gene: 4. The CDR3 loop reads CSVVTSVEQFF. The CDR3 region has the DNA TGCAGCGTTGTAACTAGCGTGGAGCAGTTCTTC.

V is TRBV11-3 and J is TRBJ1-2; D perhaps matches TRBD1 (5 bases). The germline CDR1 and CDR2 sequences are SGHNT and YENEEA. V was clipped by 5 bases and J by 0 bases, with 13 bases between them. This CDR3 is 15 amino acids long. The CDR3 DNA reads TGTGCCAGCAGCCCAAGGGGATTGGCTAACTATGGCTACACCTTC. Its translation is CASSPRGLANYGYTF.

V is TRBV5-5 and J is TRBJ2-5, with D possibly being TRBD2 (6 bases). The CDR3 runs 14 residues. CDR1 and CDR2 from the germline V gene are SGHKS and YYEKEE (reference sequence). Trimming removed 5 bases from V and 5 bases from J, with 16 bases in between. Here the CDR3 DNA reads TGTGCCAGCAGGGTACGCGGGGATTGGGAGACCCAGTACTTC. Its protein is CASRVRGDWETQYF.

CDR3 DNA sequence: TGTGCCAGCAGTAGACCCGACAGGGGGCGTATCTACGAGCAGTACTTC. This gives the protein CASSRPDRGRIYEQYF. The chain has TRBV28 and TRBJ2-7; 10 bases are a match to TRBD1. CDR3 size: 16 residues. Germline loops: CDR1 MDHEN, CDR2 SYDVKM. J was trimmed by 3 bases and V by 5 bases; bases with no gene match: 10.

This clone has only one observation. The rearrangement joins TRBV2 to TRBJ2-3; D remains unclear. The CDR3 is 11 residues long. CDR1 and CDR2 (germline): SNHLY, FYNNEI. V gave up 5 bases and J gave up 7 bases, with 7 bases separating them. For the CDR3, the DNA is TGTGCCAGCAGTAACAGAAATACGCAGTATTTT. Its protein product is CASSNRNTQYF.

The chain has TRBV4-1 and TRBJ1-1; 7 nucleotides agree with TRBD1. Germline assignment: CDR1 MGHRA and CDR2 YSYEKL. This CDR3 has 14 amino acids. V lost 2 bases to trimming and J lost 3 bases; unmatched junction nucleotides: 3. The CDR3 loop is CASSQITGDTEAFF. The CDR3 DNA is TGCGCCAGCAGCCAAATTACAGGGGACACTGAAGCTTTCTTT.

The rearrangement uses TRBV7-6 and TRBJ1-1, with TRBD1 matching over 8 bases. This CDR3 is built from 14 residues. With V trimmed by 5 bases and J by 5 bases, 7 bases remained unmatched. The V gene's germline CDR1 is SGHVS and CDR2 FNYEAQ. The CDR3 loop reads CASSPRQGKTEAFF. In nucleotides, the CDR3 is TGTGCCAGCAGCCCCCGACAGGGGAAGACTGAAGCTTTCTTT.

A few counts support this clone. The CDR3, as DNA: TGTGCCAGTAGTATCACAGGGGGCGTAGAGACCCAGTACTTC. Protein sequence: CASSITGGVETQYF. The chain links TRBV19 to TRBJ2-5, with 9 bases fitting TRBD1. CDR1 is LNHDA and CDR2 is SQIVND in the germline V gene (reference sequence). After removal of 3 bases from V and 4 bases from J, the junction contained 3 bases not matched to a gene. The CDR3 covers 14 residues.

The chain is built from TRBV19 and TRBJ2-7; 11 bases agree with TRBD2. The CDR3 runs to 13 residues. CDR1 is LNHDA, CDR2 SQIVND, per germline (reference sequence). J was trimmed by 6 bases and V by 5 bases; bases with no gene match: 3. The CDR3 DNA reads as TGTGCCAGTAGTTGGCTAGCGGGAGGCGAGCAGTACTTC. This gives the protein CASSWLAGGEQYF.

The chain has TRBV28 and TRBJ2-3, with a possible D match to TRBD2 (6 bases). The CDR3 is 12 amino acids. The V and J ends lost 8 bases and 5 bases respectively, with 11 bases between them. Germline lookup yields CDR1 MDHEN and CDR2 SYDVKM. Here the CDR3 DNA reads TGTGCCAGCGACGGGGGTCTAGATACGCAGTATTTT. It is translated as CASDGGLDTQYF.

The J gene is TRBJ1-5, the V gene TRBV23-1, with TRBD1 matching 8 bases. TRBV23-1 falls under the ORF class, with uncertain function. J was trimmed by 7 bases and V by 3 bases; bases with no gene match: 11. The CDR3 consists of 16 residues. The CDR3 DNA is TGCGCCAGCAGTCACCCTGCCAGGGGGCTTGGGCAGCCCCAGCATTTT. It yields the protein CASSHPARGLGQPQHF.

Remarks on this clone: One junction end does not reproduce the germline sequence, and a read error may be involved. This chain connects TRBV5-1 to TRBJ2-7, with TRBD2 identical over 10 bases. The CDR3 runs to 15 residues. Germline lookup yields CDR1 SGHRS and CDR2 YFSETQ. The DNA of the CDR3 is TGCGCCAGCAGCCTCGGGACTAGCGATTCCTCCGAGCAGTACTTC. It encodes CASSLGTSDSSEQYF.

This clone was seen a single time. V is TRBV30 and J is TRBJ2-7, with 7 bases aligning to TRBD2. V shed 2 bases and J 9 bases; nucleotides not matched to a gene: 1. This CDR3 has 10 residues. The germline gives CDR1 GTSNPN, CDR2 SVGIG (reference sequence). The CDR3: CAWSRGRQYF. The CDR3 DNA reads TGTGCCTGGAGTCGCGGGAGGCAGTACTTC.

The table lists this clone with a few counts. The chain links TRBV28 to TRBJ2-5, with TRBD1 identical over 11 bases. J was trimmed by 5 bases and V by 8 bases; bases with no gene match: 13. This CDR3 spans 16 amino acids. Germline V gene sequence: CDR1 MDHEN, CDR2 SYDVKM. CDR3 bases: TGTGCCAGCCGTCGGGTCCGGGACAGGGGGAAGGAGACCCAGTACTTC. Residues: CASRRVRDRGKETQYF.

The chain couples TRBV5-6 to TRBJ2-7, with 11 bases identical to TRBD2. Unmatched junction bases numbered 7, after V lost 6 bases and J lost 2 bases. The germline V gene has CDR1 SGHDT and CDR2 YYEEEE. The CDR3 sequence is 15 residues long. Written as DNA, the CDR3 is TGTGCCAGCACCGGCGGGACTAGCGGAACCTACGAGCAGTACTTC. Amino acids: CASTGGTSGTYEQYF.